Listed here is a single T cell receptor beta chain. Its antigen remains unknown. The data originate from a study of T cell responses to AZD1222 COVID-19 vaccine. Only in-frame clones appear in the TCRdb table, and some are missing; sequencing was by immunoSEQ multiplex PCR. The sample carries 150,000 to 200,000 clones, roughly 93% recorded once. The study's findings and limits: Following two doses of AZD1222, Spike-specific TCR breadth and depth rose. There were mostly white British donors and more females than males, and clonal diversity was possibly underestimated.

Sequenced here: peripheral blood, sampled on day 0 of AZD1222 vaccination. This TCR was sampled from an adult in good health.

The CDR3 region has the DNA TGTGCCAGTAGTATGACTTTAGGGTCCTACGAGCAGTACTTC. Its protein is CASSMTLGSYEQYF. The chain employs TRBV19 and TRBJ2-7; the D is unclear. The germline CDR1 and CDR2 sequences are LNHDA and SQIVND (reference sequence). The germline V and J ends were trimmed by 3 bases and 1 base, with 10 bases remaining between them. The CDR3 is made up of 14 amino acids.